The rows below give T cell receptor beta chains drawn from one sample of a study of T cell responses to AZD1222 COVID-19 vaccine. The protocol was immunoSEQ multiplex PCR, while the TCRdb copy is restricted to in-frame clones and leaves out a portion. Here the sample spans 150,000 to 200,000 clones, about 92% being singletons. The sample consisted of peripheral blood, taken on day 0 of MenACWY control vaccination. These receptors all come from an adult in good health. The CDR3 runs from the conserved cysteine through the conserved F or W. A D gene is named only where the DNA matches it firmly. Expanded clones are given a class, and other clones once, few, many or no size at all.

D,J,V,size,length,DNA,CDR3
.,TRBJ1-2,TRBV15,.,14,TGTGCCACCAGCAGAGACACAGGGTTCTATGGCTACACCTTC,CATSRDTGFYGYTF
.,TRBJ1-1,TRBV10-3,.,14,TGTGCCACACTTTGGGCCGTAGGGGACACTGAAGCTTTCTTT,CATLWAVGDTEAFF
.,TRBJ1-1,TRBV12-5,.,10,TGTGCTAGCCGGGGGTCTGAAGCTTTCTTT,CASRGSEAFF
.,TRBJ2-1,TRBV5-1,.,15,TGCGCCAGCAGCTTGGGTCCGGGCCGATACAATGAGCAGTTCTTC,CASSLGPGRYNEQFF
.,TRBJ2-1,TRBV5-1,.,16,TGCGCCAGCAGTCTGAACAGCCTGAGCTCCTACAATGAGCAGTTCTTC,CASSLNSLSSYNEQFF
.,TRBJ1-5,TRBV5-6,.,12,TGTGCCAGCAGCGTACAAAATCAGCCCCAGCATTTT,CASSVQNQPQHF
.,TRBJ2-1,TRBV12-5,.,15,TGTGCTAGTGGTGACACAACCGGGCCTCACAATGAGCAGTTCTTC,CASGDTTGPHNEQFF
.,TRBJ2-7,TRBV3-1/TRBV3-2,.,14,TGTGCCAGCAGCCTGAGCTTTGCGAGCTTGCAACAGTACTTC,CASSLSFASLQQYF
.,TRBJ1-3,TRBV7-9,.,14,TGTGCCAGCAGCTTGGGGGTCTCTGGAAACACCATATATTTT,CASSLGVSGNTIYF
.,TRBJ1-2,TRBV3-1/TRBV3-2,.,14,TGTGCCAGCAGCCATTTAGGAGTGAACTATGGCTACACCTTC,CASSHLGVNYGYTF
TRBD2,TRBJ2-1,TRBV9,.,15,TGTGCCAGCAGCGTAGTTGCGGGGGGCGACAATGAGCAGTTCTTC,CASSVVAGGDNEQFF
TRBD2,TRBJ2-7,TRBV7-3,.,12,TGTGCCAGCAGCTCACTAGCGAGAGAGCAGTACTTC,CASSSLAREQYF
TRBD2,TRBJ2-7,TRBV3-1/TRBV3-2,.,16,TGTGCCAGCAGTCGAGTGAGCGGGAGGGTTTCCTACGAGCAGTACTTC,CASSRVSGRVSYEQYF
.,TRBJ1-2,TRBV11-3,.,15,TGTGCCAGCAGCTTGGCCATCACAGTACCCTATGGCTACACCTTC,CASSLAITVPYGYTF
.,TRBJ2-7,TRBV7-9,.,15,TGTGCCAGCAGCTCCCCGTTTCCGACCCCCTACGAGCAGTACTTC,CASSSPFPTPYEQYF
.,TRBJ2-1,TRBV19,.,13,TGTGCCAGTAGTCCGGGACGATACAATGAGCAGTTCTTC,CASSPGRYNEQFF
TRBD2,TRBJ2-2,TRBV7-6,once,18,TGTGCCAGCAGCTTCAGTGCAGGGACCGGGAGGGCCCCCGGGGAGCTGTTTTTT,CASSFSAGTGRAPGELFF
TRBD1,TRBJ2-1,TRBV29-1,.,15,TGCAGCGTTGAAGATTGGGACAGGGGTAGCAATGAGCAGTTCTTC,CSVEDWDRGSNEQFF
TRBD2,TRBJ2-5,TRBV4-3,.,16,TGCGCCAGCAGCCAAGGACTAGCGGGAGATCTGGAGACCCAGTACTTC,CASSQGLAGDLETQYF
.,TRBJ2-1,TRBV12-5,.,11,TGTGCTAGTAGGGTAAACAATGAGCAGTTCTTC,CASRVNNEQFF
TRBD2,TRBJ2-1,TRBV7-9,.,17,TGTGCCAGCAGCTACCCATATATGGGCGCGGGAGGGAATGAGCAGTTCTTC,CASSYPYMGAGGNEQFF
.,TRBJ2-7,TRBV30,few,13,TGTGCCTGGATGGGGGAGAGCTCCTACGAGCAGTACTTC,CAWMGESSYEQYF
.,TRBJ1-6,TRBV28,.,15,TGTGCCAGCAGTTCCCCGGGACGGAATAATTCACCCCTCCACTTT,CASSSPGRNNSPLHF
.,TRBJ1-2,TRBV15,.,15,TGTGCCACCAGCAGAGCCCCTGTAGGGGACTATGGCTACACCTTC,CATSRAPVGDYGYTF
.,TRBJ2-1,TRBV18,.,14,TGTGCCAGCTCACCAGGAGTCAGGAACAATGAGCAGTTCTTC,CASSPGVRNNEQFF
.,TRBJ2-7,TRBV5-6,.,14,TGTGCCAGCAGCTTGACCGGAATCCGCTACGAGCAGTACTTC,CASSLTGIRYEQYF
TRBD2,TRBJ2-7,TRBV4-2,.,16,TGTGCCAGCAGCCAAGGGACCGGGACTAGCTCCCACGAGCAGTACTTC,CASSQGTGTSSHEQYF
TRBD2,TRBJ2-1,TRBV6-2/TRBV6-3,once,18,TGTGCCAGCAGTTACCCTCTAGCGGGAGTACGCCCGAGAGGTGAGCAGTTCTTC,CASSYPLAGVRPRGEQFF
.,TRBJ1-6,TRBV3-1/TRBV3-2,.,15,TGTGCCAGCAGCCAAGGGACCTCTGGGAATTCACCCCTCCACTTT,CASSQGTSGNSPLHF
.,TRBJ2-7,TRBV27,.,12,TGTGCCAGCAGTTTTAGGTCTGGACTGCAGTACTTC,CASSFRSGLQYF
.,TRBJ1-1,TRBV11-3,.,11,TGTGCCAGCAGCCGGAACACTGAAGCTTTCTTT,CASSRNTEAFF
TRBD2,TRBJ2-1,TRBV27,.,15,TGTGCCAGCGTAGCCGGGACTAGCGGGAGGAATGAGCAGTTCTTC,CASVAGTSGRNEQFF
.,TRBJ1-1,TRBV30,.,11,TGTGCCTGGAGTGTGAACACTGAAGCTTTCTTT,CAWSVNTEAFF
TRBD2,TRBJ2-1,TRBV24-1,few,14,TGTGCCACCAGTGTAGCGGGAGGCCACAATGAGCAGTTCTTC,CATSVAGGHNEQFF
.,TRBJ1-5,TRBV4-1,few,15,TGCGCCAGCAGCCAAGATTTGTCACGCAATCAGCCCCAGCATTTT,CASSQDLSRNQPQHF
TRBD1,TRBJ1-1,TRBV19,.,15,TGTGCCAGTACCCCTAGGACAGGCGGGCGGACTGAAGCTTTCTTT,CASTPRTGGRTEAFF
.,TRBJ1-4,TRBV28,.,17,TGTGCCAGCAGTTTCCCCGCAGGGTTGTTTGCTAATGAAAAACTGTTTTTT,CASSFPAGLFANEKLFF